The 23 T cell receptor beta chains in this list originate from one sample, sequenced in a study of blood T cell repertoires in COVID-19. This table comes from immunoSEQ multiplex PCR, and its TCRdb copy is limited to in-frame clones, with some not included. The sample has about 160,000 clones, 86% seen once. The sequenced sample was peripheral blood. The receptors were sampled from a man between 65 and 80 years old with acute or convalescent COVID-19.

This sequence joins TRBV28 and TRBJ1-1; D is uncertain. The CDR3 is made up of 18 amino acids. V was shortened by 3 bases and J by 6 bases, with 26 bases between the two germline ends. Germline CDR1 reads MDHEN; CDR2 reads SYDVKM. This CDR3 is CASSFHSDASGRDAEAFF. The DNA of the CDR3 is TGTGCCAGCAGTTTCCACTCGGACGCCTCGGGGAGGGATGCTGAAGCTTTCTTT. Together with reference TRBV28 and TRBJ1-1, the CDR3 gives the full variable domain: DVKVTQSSRYLVKRTGEKVFLECVQDMDHENMFWYRQDPGLGLRLIYFSYDVKMKEKGDIPEGYSVSREKKERFSLILESASTNQTSMYLCASSFHSDASGRDAEAFFGQGTRLTVV.

The chain is built from TRBV27 and TRBJ2-1; 9 bases are shared with TRBD2. The trim removed 5 bases at V and 3 bases at J, leaving 5 bases unmatched. The CDR3 runs to 15 residues. The V gene's germline CDR1 is MNHEY and CDR2 SMNVEV (reference sequence). CDR3 region: CASSGSGSFYNEQFF. The CDR3 nucleotides read TGTGCCAGCAGTGGTAGCGGGAGCTTCTACAATGAGCAGTTCTTC.

The chain couples TRBV7-8 to TRBJ2-5, with D tentatively TRBD2 (5 bases). CDR3 length equals 15 residues. Germline V lookup: CDR1 SGHVS, CDR2 FQNEAQ. The ends were cut back, 1 base at V and 4 bases at J, with 13 bases in the middle. CDR3 nucleotide sequence: TGTGCCAGCAGCTTAGGCGTCGGCGAGGGAGAGACCCAGTACTTC. Amino acids: CASSLGVGEGETQYF.

V and J are TRBV7-9 and TRBJ2-7; 7 bases map to TRBD1. Germline CDR1 SEHNR, CDR2 FQNEAQ (reference sequence). V trimming: 6 bases; J trimming: 2 bases; junction bases outside the gene matches: 7. The CDR3 is made up of 14 amino acids. This chain's CDR3 is CASSSRTGTYEQYF. In nucleotides, the CDR3 is TGTGCCAGCAGTTCCAGGACAGGCACCTACGAGCAGTACTTC.

This chain uses TRBV19 with TRBJ2-5; the match to TRBD2 covers 12 bases. The V gene end was trimmed by 7 bases and the J gene end by 2 bases; junction bases not matched to a gene: 5. Germline values: CDR1 LNHDA, CDR2 SQIVND (reference sequence). CDR3 length equals 15 residues. The CDR3 DNA is TGTGCCAGTAACTCACTAGCGGGGGGTCAAGAGACCCAGTACTTC. Residues: CASNSLAGGQETQYF.

V usage is TRBV28 and J usage is TRBJ1-5; no clear D. CDR1 is MDHEN and CDR2 is SYDVKM in the germline V gene. V shed 4 bases and J shed 0 bases, with 22 bases lying between them. The CDR3 extends over 19 amino acids. The CDR3 here is CASSSTVPPSTYSNQPQHF. The CDR3 DNA reads as TGTGCCAGCAGTTCCACCGTCCCTCCCTCCACTTATAGCAATCAGCCCCAGCATTTT.

J is TRBJ2-2 and V is TRBV19; 10 positions agree with TRBD1. Germline lookup yields CDR1 LNHDA and CDR2 SQIVND (reference sequence). Trimming at V came to 7 bases and at J to 4 bases, leaving 3 bases not matched to a gene. The CDR3 is 14 residues long. The DNA for the CDR3 is TGTGCCAGTACCAGGACAGGGGGCACCGGGGAGCTGTTTTTT. Its translation is CASTRTGGTGELFF.

This clone was observed once. This sequence joins TRBV4-3 and TRBJ2-5, with unresolved D. Trimming cost V 0 bases and J 5 bases, with 7 bases left between them. Germline V CDR1 and CDR2: LGHNA, YSLEER. The CDR3 has 13 amino acids. CDR3 residues: CASSQELGETQYF. CDR3 bases: TGCGCCAGCAGCCAAGAGCTAGGCGAGACCCAGTACTTC.

The rearrangement joins TRBV24-1 to TRBJ1-2; D is unresolved. Between the trimmed V and J ends, which lost 0 bases and 7 bases, there was a span of 8 bases. Germline lookup yields CDR1 KGHDR and CDR2 SFDVKD. The CDR3 extends over 13 amino acids. In DNA, the CDR3 is TGTGCCACCAGTGATTTGAATGCAGGTGGCTACACCTTC. Translating gives CATSDLNAGGYTF.

The V gene is TRBV6-5, the J gene TRBJ2-3; a possible D gene is TRBD2 (5 bases). Per the germline V gene, CDR1 is MNHEY and CDR2 is SVGAGI. CDR3 length: 15 residues. Trimming cost V 6 bases and J 3 bases, with 16 bases left between them. DNA for the CDR3: TGTGCCAGCAGCCCCCCCCTTGGAGGAACAGATACGCAGTATTTT. Encoded protein: CASSPPLGGTDTQYF.

This sequence joins TRBV27 and TRBJ2-1; 9 bases are shared with TRBD2. The CDR3 consists of 12 residues. V gave up 6 bases and J gave up 9 bases; unmatched junction bases: 3. Germline V CDR1 and CDR2: MNHEY, SMNVEV (reference sequence). The CDR3, as DNA: TGTGCCAGCAGGGGACTAGCCGGTGAGCAGTTCTTC. Protein: CASRGLAGEQFF.

V usage is TRBV5-1 and J usage is TRBJ2-5; TRBD1 matches at 7 bases. V was pared by 0 bases and J by 5 bases, with 4 bases of the junction left unmatched. CDR3 length: 14 residues. The germline V gene has CDR1 SGHRS and CDR2 YFSETQ. The CDR3 reads CASSLEGAPETQYF. CDR3 DNA sequence: TGCGCCAGCAGCTTGGAGGGGGCGCCGGAGACCCAGTACTTC.

This clone was picked up one time. The chain links TRBV19 to TRBJ1-2; D is unclear. The CDR3 has 13 residues. Germline CDR1 and CDR2: LNHDA and SQIVND (reference sequence). Trimming left V 5 bases short and J 2 bases short, with 9 bases between. In nucleotides, the CDR3 is TGTGCCAGTAGTGCGAGGGAAAACTATGGCTACACCTTC. Its translation is CASSARENYGYTF. The full variable domain, its missing parts supplied by reference TRBV19 and TRBJ1-2, is DGGITQSPKYLFRKEGQNVTLSCEQNLNHDAMYWYRQDPGQGLRLIYYSQIVNDFQKGDIAEGYSVSREKKESFPLTVTSAQKNPTAFYLCASSARENYGYTFGSGTRLTVV.

The gene calls are TRBV28 and TRBJ1-5; D might be TRBD1 (6 bases). V was clipped by 4 bases and J by 2 bases, with 15 bases between them. The germline V gene encodes CDR1 MDHEN and CDR2 SYDVKM. This CDR3 region has 16 residues. In DNA form, the CDR3 reads TGTGCCAGCAGTTCCGGGACACGGGGCGGCAATCAGCCCCAGCATTTT. It translates to CASSSGTRGGNQPQHF.

With respect to this clone: Other DNA sequences in this sample translate to the same CDR3. This chain joins TRBV18 and TRBJ1-4; weak D call: TRBD1 (5 bases). CDR3 length: 15 amino acids. The V gene's germline CDR1 is KGHSH and CDR2 LQKENI. V was trimmed by 2 bases and J by 3 bases, leaving 10 bases between them. CDR3 protein: CASSPGGVPNEKLFF. In nucleotides, the CDR3 is TGTGCCAGCTCACCAGGAGGGGTTCCTAATGAAAAACTGTTTTTT.

The chain has TRBV19 and TRBJ1-5, with TRBD1 identical over 7 bases. The trim removed 6 bases at V and 6 bases at J, leaving 11 bases unmatched. CDR1 and CDR2 from the germline V gene are LNHDA and SQIVND (reference sequence). The CDR3 loop spans 15 amino acids. This CDR3 is CASRPTGAVRQPQHF. The CDR3 coding sequence is TGTGCCAGTAGGCCAACAGGGGCGGTTCGTCAGCCCCAGCATTTT.

The chain employs TRBV7-2 and TRBJ2-3, with D tentatively TRBD2 (5 bases). Per the germline V gene, CDR1 is SGHTA and CDR2 is FQGNSA. This CDR3 has 15 amino acids. The ends were cut back, 0 bases at V and 2 bases at J, with 9 bases in the middle. CDR3 coding DNA: TGTGCCAGCAGCTTAGCAGCGGAACTCACAGATACGCAGTATTTT. Amino acids: CASSLAAELTDTQYF.

V gene TRBV5-1 combines with J gene TRBJ2-7; TRBD2 matches 9 bases. Germline CDR1 is SGHRS and CDR2 is YFSETQ. The CDR3 spans 16 residues. J lost 2 bases, V lost 4 bases, and 10 bases had no gene match. In DNA form, the CDR3 reads TGCGCCAGCAGCCCTACCAATGCGGGAGGGGCCTACGAGCAGTACTTC. As protein: CASSPTNAGGAYEQYF.

This chain joins TRBV4-2 and TRBJ2-3, with 10 bases that match TRBD2. The length of the CDR3 is 17 residues. V dropped 2 bases and J dropped 0; count of bases not matched to a gene: 5. The germline gives CDR1 LGHNA, CDR2 YNFKEQ. The CDR3 region is CASSQPSSGRSTDTQYF. The CDR3 DNA reads as TGTGCCAGCAGCCAACCCTCTAGCGGGAGAAGCACAGATACGCAGTATTTT.

The genes are TRBV7-2 and TRBJ1-1; unclear D gene. Between the trimmed V and J ends, which lost 1 base and 3 bases, there was a span of 6 bases. The CDR3 length is 13 residues. Germline CDR1 SGHTA, CDR2 FQGNSA. CDR3: CASSLGEYTEAFF. CDR3 bases: TGTGCCAGCAGCTTAGGGGAGTACACTGAAGCTTTCTTT.

The CDR3 coding sequence is TGTGCCGCCACCTCCGGGACAGGGAGGAACGGGGAGCTGTTTTTT. It codes for CAATSGTGRNGELFF. This rearrangement joins TRBV24-1 to TRBJ2-2; the match to TRBD1 covers 9 bases. V shed 12 bases and J 7 bases; nucleotides not matched to a gene: 14. CDR1 is KGHDR, CDR2 SFDVKD, per germline. This CDR3 is built from 15 residues.

The genes are TRBV19 and TRBJ1-1; D possibly corresponds to TRBD1 (5 bases). Germline lookup yields CDR1 LNHDA and CDR2 SQIVND (reference sequence). V lost 5 bases, J lost 1 base, and 11 bases lay in between. The CDR3 runs to 14 residues. The CDR3 here is CASSVSTANTEAFF. CDR3 bases: TGTGCCAGTAGTGTCTCGACAGCGAACACTGAAGCTTTCTTT. The whole variable domain, remainder taken from reference TRBV19 and TRBJ1-1, is DGGITQSPKYLFRKEGQNVTLSCEQNLNHDAMYWYRQDPGQGLRLIYYSQIVNDFQKGDIAEGYSVSREKKESFPLTVTSAQKNPTAFYLCASSVSTANTEAFFGQGTRLTVV.

The chain has TRBV4-2 and TRBJ2-7; possible D gene TRBD1, 5 bases. Germline V gene lookup returns CDR1 LGHNA and CDR2 YNFKEQ. The CDR3 length is 15 residues. The germline V and J ends were trimmed by 0 bases and 5 bases, with 14 bases remaining between them. The CDR3, as DNA: TGTGCCAGCAGCCAAGATCCAGGGTATGGCGACGAGCAGTACTTC. As protein: CASSQDPGYGDEQYF.